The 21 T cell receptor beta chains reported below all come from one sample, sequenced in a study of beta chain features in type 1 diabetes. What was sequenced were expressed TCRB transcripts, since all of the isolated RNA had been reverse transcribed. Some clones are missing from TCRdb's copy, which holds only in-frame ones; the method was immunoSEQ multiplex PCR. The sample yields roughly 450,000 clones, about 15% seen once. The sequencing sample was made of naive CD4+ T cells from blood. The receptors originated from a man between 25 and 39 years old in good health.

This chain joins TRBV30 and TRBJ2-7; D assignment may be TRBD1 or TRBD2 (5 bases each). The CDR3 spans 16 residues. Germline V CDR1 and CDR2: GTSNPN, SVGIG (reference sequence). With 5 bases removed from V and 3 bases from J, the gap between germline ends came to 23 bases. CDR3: CAWDKPGHTLGYEQYV. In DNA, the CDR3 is TGTGCCTGGGACAAACCGGGGCACACACTGGGCTACGAGCAGTACGTC.

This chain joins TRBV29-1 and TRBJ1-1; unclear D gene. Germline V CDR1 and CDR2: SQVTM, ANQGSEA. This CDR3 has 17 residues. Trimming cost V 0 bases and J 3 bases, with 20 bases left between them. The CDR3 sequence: CSVEDLQQSRRDTEAFF. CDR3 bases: TGCAGCGTTGAAGATCTTCAGCAAAGCCGGCGGGACACTGAAGCTTTCTTT.

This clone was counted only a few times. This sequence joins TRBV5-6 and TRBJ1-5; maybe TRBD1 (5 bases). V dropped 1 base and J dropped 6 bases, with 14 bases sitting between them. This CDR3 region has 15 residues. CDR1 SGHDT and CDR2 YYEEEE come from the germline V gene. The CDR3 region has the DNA TGTGCCAGCAGCTTGTCACCAGGGCCCAGTCAGCCCCAGCATTTT. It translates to CASSLSPGPSQPQHF.

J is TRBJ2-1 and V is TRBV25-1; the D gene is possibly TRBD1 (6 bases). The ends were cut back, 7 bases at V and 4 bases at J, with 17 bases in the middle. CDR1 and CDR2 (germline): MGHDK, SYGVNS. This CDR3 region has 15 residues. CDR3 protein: CASTQPGGLYNEQFF. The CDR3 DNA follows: TGTGCCAGCACCCAACCTGGGGGCCTTTACAATGAGCAGTTCTTC.

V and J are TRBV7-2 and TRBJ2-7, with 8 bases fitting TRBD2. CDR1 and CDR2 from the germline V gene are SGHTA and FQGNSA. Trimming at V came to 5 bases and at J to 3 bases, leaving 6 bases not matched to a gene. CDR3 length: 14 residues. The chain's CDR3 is CASSPTSGFYEQYF. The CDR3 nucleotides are TGTGCCAGCAGCCCAACTAGCGGTTTCTACGAGCAGTACTTC.

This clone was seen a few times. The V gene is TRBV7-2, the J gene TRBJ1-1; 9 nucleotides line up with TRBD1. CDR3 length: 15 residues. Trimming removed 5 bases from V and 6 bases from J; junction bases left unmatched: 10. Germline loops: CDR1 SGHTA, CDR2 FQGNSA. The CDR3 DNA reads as TGTGCCAGCAGCCCTAGAACAGGGGGCGTCGCTGAAGCTTTCTTT. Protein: CASSPRTGGVAEAFF.

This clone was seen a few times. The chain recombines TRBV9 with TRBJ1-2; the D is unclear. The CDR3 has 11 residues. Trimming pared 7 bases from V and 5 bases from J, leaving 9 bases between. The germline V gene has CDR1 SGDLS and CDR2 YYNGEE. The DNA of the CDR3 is TGTGCCAGCGCACAGCTGTATGGCTACACCTTC. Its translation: CASAQLYGYTF.

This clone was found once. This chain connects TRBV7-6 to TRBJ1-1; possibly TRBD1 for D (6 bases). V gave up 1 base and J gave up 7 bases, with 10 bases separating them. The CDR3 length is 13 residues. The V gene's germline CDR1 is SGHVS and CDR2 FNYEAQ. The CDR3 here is CASSLVSRGEAFF. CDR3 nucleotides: TGTGCCAGCAGCTTAGTATCCAGGGGTGAAGCTTTCTTT.

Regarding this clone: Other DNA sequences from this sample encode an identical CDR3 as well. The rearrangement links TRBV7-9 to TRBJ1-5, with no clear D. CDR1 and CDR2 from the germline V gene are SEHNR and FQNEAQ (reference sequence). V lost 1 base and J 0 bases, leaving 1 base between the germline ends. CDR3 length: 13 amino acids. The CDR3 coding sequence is TGTGCCAGCAGCTTAGATAGCAATCAGCCCCAGCATTTT. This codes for CASSLDSNQPQHF.

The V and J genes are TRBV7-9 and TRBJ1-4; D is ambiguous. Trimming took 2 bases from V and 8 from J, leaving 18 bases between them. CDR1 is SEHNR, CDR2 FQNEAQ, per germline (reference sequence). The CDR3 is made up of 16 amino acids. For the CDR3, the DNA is TGTGCCAGCAGCTTAAATGTCCGCGGAAGGAAAGAAAAACTGTTTTTT. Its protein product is CASSLNVRGRKEKLFF.

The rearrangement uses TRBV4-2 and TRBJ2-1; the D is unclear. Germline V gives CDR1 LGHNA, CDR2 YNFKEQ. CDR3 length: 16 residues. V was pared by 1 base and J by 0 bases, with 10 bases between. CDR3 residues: CASSQVGYHSYNEQFF. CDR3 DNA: TGTGCCAGCAGCCAAGTGGGGTACCACTCCTACAATGAGCAGTTCTTC.

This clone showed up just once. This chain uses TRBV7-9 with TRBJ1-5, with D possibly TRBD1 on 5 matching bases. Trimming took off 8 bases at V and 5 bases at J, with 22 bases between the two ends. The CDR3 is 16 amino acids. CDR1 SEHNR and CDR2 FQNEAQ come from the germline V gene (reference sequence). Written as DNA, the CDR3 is TGTGCCAGCCGTCGAGGTGGCGGGGGTGGCGATCAGCCCCAGCATTTT. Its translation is CASRRGGGGGDQPQHF. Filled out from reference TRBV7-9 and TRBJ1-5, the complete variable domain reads DTGVSQNPRHKITKRGQNVTFRCDPISEHNRLYWYRQTLGQGPEFLTYFQNEAQLEKSRLLSDRFSAERPKGSFSTLEIQRTEQGDSAMYLCASRRGGGGGDQPQHFGDGTRLSIL.

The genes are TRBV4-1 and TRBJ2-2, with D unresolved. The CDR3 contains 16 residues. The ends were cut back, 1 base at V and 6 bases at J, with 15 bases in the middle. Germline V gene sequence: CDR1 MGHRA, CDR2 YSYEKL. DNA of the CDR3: TGCGCCAGCAGCCAAGTGGCAAGTACGGTAGCCGGGGAGCTGTTTTTT. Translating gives CASSQVASTVAGELFF.

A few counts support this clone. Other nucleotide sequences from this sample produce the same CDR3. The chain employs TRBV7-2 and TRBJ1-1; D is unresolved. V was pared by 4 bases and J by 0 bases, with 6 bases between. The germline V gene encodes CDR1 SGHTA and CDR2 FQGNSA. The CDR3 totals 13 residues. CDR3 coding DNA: TGTGCCAGCAGCTCCGGGTTGAACACTGAAGCTTTCTTT. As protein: CASSSGLNTEAFF.

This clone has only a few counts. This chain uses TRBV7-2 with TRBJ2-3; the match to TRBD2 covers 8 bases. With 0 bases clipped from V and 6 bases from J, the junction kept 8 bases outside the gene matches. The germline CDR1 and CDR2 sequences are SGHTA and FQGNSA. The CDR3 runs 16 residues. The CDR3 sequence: CASSLALAGHSDTQYF. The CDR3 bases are TGTGCCAGCAGCTTAGCCTTAGCGGGACATTCCGATACGCAGTATTTT.

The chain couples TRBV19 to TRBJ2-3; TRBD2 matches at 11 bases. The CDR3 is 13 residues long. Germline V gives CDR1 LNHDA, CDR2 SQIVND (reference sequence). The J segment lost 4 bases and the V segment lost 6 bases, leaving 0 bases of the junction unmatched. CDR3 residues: CASRTSGADTQYF. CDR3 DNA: TGTGCCAGTAGGACTAGCGGGGCAGATACGCAGTATTTT.

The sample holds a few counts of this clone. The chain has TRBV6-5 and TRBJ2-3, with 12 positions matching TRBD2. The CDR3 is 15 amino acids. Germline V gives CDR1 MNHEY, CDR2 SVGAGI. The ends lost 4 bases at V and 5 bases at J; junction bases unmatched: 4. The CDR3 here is CASSSSGLAGDTQYF. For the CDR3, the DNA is TGTGCCAGCAGTTCGTCGGGACTAGCGGGAGATACGCAGTATTTT.

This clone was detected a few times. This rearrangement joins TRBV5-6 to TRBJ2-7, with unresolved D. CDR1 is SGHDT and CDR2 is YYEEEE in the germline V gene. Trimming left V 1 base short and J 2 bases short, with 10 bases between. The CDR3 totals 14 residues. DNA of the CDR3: TGTGCCAGCAGCTTGAATCTGGGCACCTACGAGCAGTACTTC. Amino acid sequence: CASSLNLGTYEQYF.

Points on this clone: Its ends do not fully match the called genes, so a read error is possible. CDR3 protein: CLYGLDNTEAFF. In DNA, the CDR3 is TGCTTGTACGGGCTAGACAACACTGAAGCTTTCTTT. The chain employs TRBV7-9 and TRBJ1-1; D gene unclear. Germline V gene lookup returns CDR1 SEHNR and CDR2 FQNEAQ (reference sequence). The CDR3 loop spans 12 amino acids.

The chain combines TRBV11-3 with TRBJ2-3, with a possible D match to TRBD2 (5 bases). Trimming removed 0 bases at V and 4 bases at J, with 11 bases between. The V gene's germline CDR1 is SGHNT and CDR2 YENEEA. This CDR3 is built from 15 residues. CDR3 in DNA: TGTGCCAGCAGCTTAGATCCAAATAGCGCAGATACGCAGTATTTT. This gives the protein CASSLDPNSADTQYF.

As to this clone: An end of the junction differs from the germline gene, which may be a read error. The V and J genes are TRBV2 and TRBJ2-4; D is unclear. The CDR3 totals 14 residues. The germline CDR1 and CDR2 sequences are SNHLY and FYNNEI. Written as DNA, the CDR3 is TGTGCCAGCAGGGAAGTACTAGCCAAAAACATTCAGTACTTC. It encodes CASREVLAKNIQYF.